The 8 T cell receptor beta chains presented below share a single source sample, sequenced in a study of CD8 T cells in Susac syndrome. With random hexamers, reverse transcription was performed on about 0.5 to 1 ug of RNA. TCRdb redid the calling of the immunoSEQ multiplex PCR reads with MiXCR, one entry per CDR3 protein. The sample holds about 430,000 distinct CDR3 sequences, around 83% seen once. The sample comprised CD8+ T cells from PBMCs. The receptors derive from a human donor with multiple sclerosis.

This chain connects TRBV6-5 to TRBJ1-1; D gene ambiguous. Germline CDR1 is MNHEY and CDR2 is SVGAGI. The V and J ends lost 2 bases and 0 bases respectively, with 7 bases between them. The CDR3 consists of 14 residues. CDR3 loop: CASSYKSLNTEAFF. The CDR3 region has the DNA TGTGCCAGCAGTTACAAATCTCTGAACACTGAAGCTTTCTTT.

This chain links TRBV4-2 with TRBJ1-1, with unresolved D. The length of the CDR3 is 16 residues. V was clipped by 0 bases and J by 3 bases, with 14 bases between them. Germline values: CDR1 LGHNA, CDR2 YNFKEQ. CDR3 residues: CASSQEVYRLDTEAFF. CDR3 DNA: TGTGCCAGCAGCCAAGAGGTATACCGCCTAGACACTGAAGCTTTCTTT.

The chain combines TRBV7-9 with TRBJ1-1; no clear D gene. The CDR3 is made up of 14 amino acids. CDR1 SEHNR and CDR2 FQNEAQ come from the germline V gene (reference sequence). Trimming cost V 5 bases and J 6 bases, with 16 bases left between them. Here the CDR3 reads CASSRPPDLAEAFF. The CDR3 DNA follows: TGTGCCAGCAGCCGCCCTCCAGATTTGGCTGAAGCTTTCTTT.

The gene calls are TRBV28 and TRBJ2-7; no clear D gene. This CDR3 is built from 14 residues. Germline CDR1 MDHEN, CDR2 SYDVKM. V lost 5 bases and J lost 1, with 12 bases in between. The CDR3 DNA sequence: TGTGCCAGCAGTACCCTCAAGGGATCCTACGAGCAGTACTTC. This sequence encodes CASSTLKGSYEQYF. Filled out from reference TRBV28 and TRBJ2-7, the complete variable domain reads DVKVTQSSRYLVKRTGEKVFLECVQDMDHENMFWYRQDPGLGLRLIYFSYDVKMKEKGDIPEGYSVSREKKERFSLILESASTNQTSMYLCASSTLKGSYEQYFGPGTRLTVT.

The chain has TRBV6-1 and TRBJ2-3; 10 nucleotides align to TRBD2. The CDR3 totals 15 residues. Unmatched junction bases numbered 11, after V lost 8 bases and J lost 6 bases. The germline CDR1 and CDR2 sequences are MNHNS and SASEGT. CDR3 loop: CASGLGSGGLDTQYF. CDR3 DNA: TGTGCCAGCGGCCTGGGTAGCGGGGGGCTTGATACGCAGTATTTT.

The V and J genes are TRBV20-1 and TRBJ2-5; D possibly uses TRBD1 or TRBD2 (5 bases each). The CDR3 sequence is 17 residues long. Deletions cut 2 bases from V and 4 bases from J, with 23 bases between. Germline V gives CDR1 DFQATT, CDR2 SNEGSKA (reference sequence). CDR3 amino acids: CSARPLRSGTSRETQYF. CDR3 coding DNA: TGCAGTGCTAGACCGCTCCGCTCCGGGACCAGCCGAGAGACCCAGTACTTC.

The V call is TRBV4-1, the J call TRBJ1-4; no clear D. Per germline, CDR1 MGHRA and CDR2 YSYEKL. The V end was cut by 0 bases, the J end by 8 bases, with 7 bases between. This CDR3 has 13 residues. The CDR3 nucleotides are TGCGCCAGCAGCCAAGATCTAGTGGAAAAACTGTTTTTT. This sequence encodes CASSQDLVEKLFF.

The rearrangement joins TRBV4-2 to TRBJ2-7; the D gene is possibly TRBD2 (5 bases). The CDR3 covers 15 residues. V was pared by 0 bases and J by 3 bases, with 12 bases between. CDR1 is LGHNA and CDR2 is YNFKEQ in the germline V gene. For the CDR3, the DNA is TGTGCCAGCAGCCAAGAAGCAGGACTGGGCTACGAGCAGTACTTC. This encodes CASSQEAGLGYEQYF.